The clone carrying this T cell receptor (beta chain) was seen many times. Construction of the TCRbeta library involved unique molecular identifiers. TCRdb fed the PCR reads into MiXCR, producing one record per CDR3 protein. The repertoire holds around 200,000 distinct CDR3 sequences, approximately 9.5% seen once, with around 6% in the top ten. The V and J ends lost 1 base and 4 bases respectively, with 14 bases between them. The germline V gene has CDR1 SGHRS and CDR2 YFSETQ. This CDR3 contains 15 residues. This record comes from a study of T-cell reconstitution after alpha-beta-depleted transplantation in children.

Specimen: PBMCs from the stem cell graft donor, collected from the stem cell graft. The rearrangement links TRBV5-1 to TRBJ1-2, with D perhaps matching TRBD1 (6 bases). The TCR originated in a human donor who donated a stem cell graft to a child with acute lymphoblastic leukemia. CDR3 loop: CASSLNQGQIYGYTF. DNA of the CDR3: TGCGCCAGCAGCTTGAACCAAGGACAGATCTATGGCTACACCTTC.